The entry that follows covers one T cell receptor beta chain sequence. Its target is not known. These data come from a study of spatial heterogeneity in lung cancer. Study-level information: Beta-chain sequences were consistently detected more often than alpha-chain sequences. Raw reads contained each unique TCR and UMI combination more than ten times on average. Study conclusions and caveats: Follow-up blood showed ubiquitous expanded tumor TCRs less than blood at resection did.

V trimming: 3 bases; J trimming: 2 bases; junction bases outside the gene matches: 1. Germline loops: CDR1 LNHDA, CDR2 SQIVND (reference sequence). This CDR3 contains 15 residues. From the 5' RACE reads, TCRdb called clonotypes with MiXCR, one entry per CDR3 protein. The top ten hold 11% of the sample, which has about 48,000 distinct CDR3 sequences, approximately 5.7% seen once. Regarding time point: sample taken at primary tumor resection. The cohort: about 79 early-stage, untreated non-small cell lung cancer patients. This chain uses TRBV19 with TRBJ1-4, with 9 positions matching TRBD1. This receptor was identified in a male donor with early-stage non-small cell lung cancer. This material consisted of PBMCs, taken at surgery. The CDR3 nucleotides are TGTGCCAGTAGTATCGACAGGGGGACTAATGAAAAACTGTTTTTT. Its protein is CASSIDRGTNEKLFF.